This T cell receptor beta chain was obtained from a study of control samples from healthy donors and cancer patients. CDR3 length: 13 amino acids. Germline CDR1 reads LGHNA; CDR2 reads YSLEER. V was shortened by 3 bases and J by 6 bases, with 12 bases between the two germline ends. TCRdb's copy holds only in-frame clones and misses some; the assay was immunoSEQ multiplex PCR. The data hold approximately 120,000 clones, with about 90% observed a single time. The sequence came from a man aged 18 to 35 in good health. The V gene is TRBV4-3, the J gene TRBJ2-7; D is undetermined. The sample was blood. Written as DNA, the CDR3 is TGCGCCAGCAGCCAGGCCCGCTTGGGCGAGCAGTACTTC. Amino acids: CASSQARLGEQYF.